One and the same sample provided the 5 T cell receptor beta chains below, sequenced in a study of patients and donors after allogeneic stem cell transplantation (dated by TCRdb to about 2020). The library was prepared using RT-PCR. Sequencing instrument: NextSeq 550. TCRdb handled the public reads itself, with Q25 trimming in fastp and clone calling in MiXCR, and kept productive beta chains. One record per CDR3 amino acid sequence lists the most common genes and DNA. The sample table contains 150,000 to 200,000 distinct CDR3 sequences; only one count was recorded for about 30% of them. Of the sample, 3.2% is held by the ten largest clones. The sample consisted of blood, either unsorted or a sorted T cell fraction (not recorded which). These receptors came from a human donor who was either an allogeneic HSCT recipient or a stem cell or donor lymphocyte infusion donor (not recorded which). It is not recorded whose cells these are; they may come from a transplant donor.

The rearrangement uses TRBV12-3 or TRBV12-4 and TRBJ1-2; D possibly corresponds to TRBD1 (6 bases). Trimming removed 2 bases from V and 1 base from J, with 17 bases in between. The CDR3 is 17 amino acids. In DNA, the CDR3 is TGTGCCAGCAGTTTAACTCCGGGGGCCTTGCGTAACTATGGCTACACCTTC. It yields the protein CASSLTPGALRNYGYTF.

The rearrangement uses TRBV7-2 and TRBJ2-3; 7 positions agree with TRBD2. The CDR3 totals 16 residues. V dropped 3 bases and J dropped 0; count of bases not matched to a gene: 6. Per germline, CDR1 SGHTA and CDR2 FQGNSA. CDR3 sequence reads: CASSFASGPSTDTQYF. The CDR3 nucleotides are TGTGCCAGCAGCTTCGCTAGCGGCCCCAGCACAGATACGCAGTATTTT. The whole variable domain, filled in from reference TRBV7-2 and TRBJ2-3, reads GAGVSQSPSNKVTEKGKDVELRCDPISGHTALYWYRQSLGQGLEFLIYFQGNSAPDKSGLPSDRFSAERTGGSVSTLTIQRTQQEDSAVYLCASSFASGPSTDTQYFGPGTRLTVL.

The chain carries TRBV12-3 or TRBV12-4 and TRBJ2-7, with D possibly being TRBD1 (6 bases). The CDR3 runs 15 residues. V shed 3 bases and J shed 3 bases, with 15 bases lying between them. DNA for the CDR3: TGTGCCAGCAGTTTCATATCCACAGGGTTCTACGAGCAGTACTTC. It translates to CASSFISTGFYEQYF.

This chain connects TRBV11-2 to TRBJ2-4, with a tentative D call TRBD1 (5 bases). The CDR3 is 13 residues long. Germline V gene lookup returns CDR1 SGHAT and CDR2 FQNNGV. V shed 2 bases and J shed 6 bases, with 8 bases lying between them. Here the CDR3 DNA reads TGTGCCAGCAGCTTACGGCAGGGAAACATTCAGTACTTC. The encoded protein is CASSLRQGNIQYF.

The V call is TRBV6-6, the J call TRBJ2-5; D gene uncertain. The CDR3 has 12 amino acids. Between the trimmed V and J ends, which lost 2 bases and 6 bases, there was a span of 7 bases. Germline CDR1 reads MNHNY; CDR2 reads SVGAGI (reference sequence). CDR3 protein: CASSYRDQTQYF. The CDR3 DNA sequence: TGTGCCAGCAGTTACCGCGACCAGACCCAGTACTTC.